Listed below are T cell receptor beta chains from one sample, sequenced in a study of cytotoxic CD8 clonotypes in ibrutinib-treated CLL. Clones were sequenced by immunoSEQ multiplex PCR, and TCRdb holds only the in-frame ones, with some missing. The table includes some 160,000 clones, more than 75% detected once. This sample comprised PBMCs, obtained after 12 months of ibrutinib treatment. All receptors come from a human donor with chronic lymphocytic leukemia. Both conserved end residues are part of each CDR3. Fields, in order: D gene, CDR3 length, clone size, V gene, J gene, CDR3 protein, CDR3 DNA. A D gene is named only where the DNA matches it firmly. Clone size is stated in some rows and not others, as once, few, many or a class when expanded.

d_gene: NA
len: 13
abundance: once
v_gene: TRBV2
j_gene: TRBJ2-3
CDR3aa: CASSDRGGDTQYF
CDR3nt: TGTGCCAGCAGTGACAGGGGGGGAGATACGCAGTATTTT

d_gene: TRBD1
len: 16
abundance: few
v_gene: TRBV5-6
j_gene: TRBJ1-1
CDR3aa: CASSIPTGAMNTEAFF
CDR3nt: TGTGCCAGCAGCATACCGACAGGGGCGATGAACACTGAAGCTTTCTTT

d_gene: NA
len: 16
abundance: NA
v_gene: TRBV11-2
j_gene: TRBJ1-1
CDR3aa: CASSWGAGPLNTEAFF
CDR3nt: TGTGCCAGCAGCTGGGGGGCGGGTCCCTTGAACACTGAAGCTTTCTTT

d_gene: TRBD1
len: 15
abundance: NA
v_gene: TRBV14
j_gene: TRBJ2-7
CDR3aa: CASSQDWQGVNEQYF
CDR3nt: TGTGCCAGCAGCCAAGATTGGCAGGGGGTTAACGAGCAGTACTTC

d_gene: NA
len: 16
abundance: NA
v_gene: TRBV29-1
j_gene: TRBJ1-3
CDR3aa: CSVEDPLYHSGNTIYF
CDR3nt: TGCAGCGTTGAAGACCCCTTGTACCACTCTGGAAACACCATATATTTT

d_gene: NA
len: 13
abundance: NA
v_gene: TRBV29-1
j_gene: TRBJ2-7
CDR3aa: CSVCRDFSYEQYF
CDR3nt: TGCAGCGTTTGTCGGGACTTCTCCTACGAGCAGTACTTC

d_gene: TRBD1
len: 13
abundance: few
v_gene: TRBV29-1
j_gene: TRBJ1-2
CDR3aa: CSVGMGQEYGYTF
CDR3nt: TGCAGCGTTGGGATGGGACAGGAATATGGCTACACCTTC

d_gene: NA
len: 15
abundance: once
v_gene: TRBV28
j_gene: TRBJ2-1
CDR3aa: CASSLGGGSYNEQFF
CDR3nt: TGTGCCAGCAGTTTAGGGGGTGGCTCCTACAATGAGCAGTTCTTC

d_gene: NA
len: 14
abundance: NA
v_gene: TRBV23-1
j_gene: TRBJ1-1
CDR3aa: CASSPGRGGTEAFF
CDR3nt: TGCGCCAGCAGTCCCGGCCGAGGGGGTACTGAAGCTTTCTTT

d_gene: NA
len: 13
abundance: NA
v_gene: TRBV27
j_gene: TRBJ2-5
CDR3aa: CASSFGVQETQYF
CDR3nt: TGTGCCAGCAGTTTCGGGGTCCAAGAGACCCAGTACTTC

d_gene: NA
len: 14
abundance: NA
v_gene: TRBV7-3
j_gene: TRBJ1-1
CDR3aa: CASSLRPRGTEAFF
CDR3nt: TGTGCCAGCAGCTTAAGACCCCGGGGCACTGAAGCTTTCTTT

d_gene: TRBD1
len: 14
abundance: NA
v_gene: TRBV6-1
j_gene: TRBJ2-2
CDR3aa: CASRRQGVAGELFF
CDR3nt: TGTGCCAGCAGGAGACAGGGGGTTGCCGGGGAGCTGTTTTTT

d_gene: TRBD2
len: 15
abundance: NA
v_gene: TRBV10-3
j_gene: TRBJ2-1
CDR3aa: CAISDQREAYNEQFF
CDR3nt: TGTGCCATCAGTGACCAGCGGGAAGCCTACAATGAGCAGTTCTTC

d_gene: TRBD1
len: 11
abundance: NA
v_gene: TRBV2
j_gene: TRBJ1-2
CDR3aa: CASGQGYGYTF
CDR3nt: TGTGCCAGCGGACAGGGGTATGGCTACACCTTC

d_gene: NA
len: 12
abundance: once
v_gene: TRBV7-2
j_gene: TRBJ1-3
CDR3aa: CASSSYGNTIYF
CDR3nt: TGTGCCAGCAGCTCATACGGAAACACCATATATTTT

d_gene: TRBD2
len: 16
abundance: NA
v_gene: TRBV18
j_gene: TRBJ2-5
CDR3aa: CASSPGLAIARETQYF
CDR3nt: TGTGCCAGCTCACCCGGACTAGCGATCGCTCGGGAGACCCAGTACTTC

d_gene: NA
len: 15
abundance: NA
v_gene: TRBV28
j_gene: TRBJ1-4
CDR3aa: CASSLLSSVGEKLFF
CDR3nt: TGTGCCAGCAGTTTATTAAGCAGTGTAGGTGAAAAACTGTTTTTT